This T cell receptor beta chain emerged from a study of cytomegalovirus exposure and HLA in healthy donors. Of note for this clone: Its matching antigen is unknown.

General study points: Association with HLA alleles at 0.05 false discovery rate was found for about 17,000 TCR beta sequences in a later analysis. In a later analysis, HLA-C alleles had the fewest associated TCRs, DRB1 alleles the most.

It was with 60 Vbeta and 13 Jbeta primers that the PCR ran. The repertoire was sequenced with immunoSEQ multiplex PCR; TCRdb's copy has only in-frame clones and lacks some. This sample yields 100,000 to 130,000 clones, of which over 80% are seen a single time; about 2.5% belongs to the top ten. The CDR3 is 16 residues long. From germline, CDR1 is SGHRS and CDR2 YFSETQ. V shed 4 bases and J 0 bases; nucleotides not matched to a gene: 7. The chain links TRBV5-1 to TRBJ1-3, with 7 bases matching TRBD1. This TCR derives from a man aged 25-45 years in good health and CMV-seropositive. Sequencing was performed on PBMCs. In DNA, the CDR3 is TGCGCCAGCAGCGCAGGGGACAGAGCCTCTGGAAACACCATATATTTT. This sequence encodes CASSAGDRASGNTIYF. Drawing the rest from reference TRBV5-1 and TRBJ1-3, the complete variable domain is KAGVTQTPRYLIKTRGQQVTLSCSPISGHRSVSWYQQTPGQGLQFLFEYFSETQRNKGNFPGRFSGRQFSNSRSEMNVSTLELGDSALYLCASSAGDRASGNTIYFGEGSWLTVV.